This TCR beta chain was captured by sequencing in a study of beta chain features in type 1 diabetes. Germline CDR1 SNHLY, CDR2 FYNNEI. There are 13 residues in the CDR3. The V segment lost 5 bases and the J segment 12 bases; nucleotides outside the gene matches: 6. As every portion of the isolated RNA was reverse transcribed, the sequencing read expressed TCRB transcripts. Produced via immunoSEQ multiplex PCR; TCRdb's table is partial and in-frame only. The table lists about 150,000 clones, under 9.5% of them singletons. This chain connects TRBV2 to TRBJ2-3; 12 positions agree with TRBD2. What was sequenced was central memory CD4+ T cells from blood. This sequence originates from a man in his late teens or twenties in good health. CDR3: CASSFRLAGVQYF. The CDR3 DNA reads TGTGCCAGCAGTTTTCGACTAGCGGGAGTACAGTATTTT.